This T cell receptor beta chain was recorded in a study of blood T cells in healthy people across ages. Study at large: About one barcoded beta molecule per two T cells was captured by template switching. Study-level points and caveats: There were more naive CD4+ cells and higher diversity in long-lived donors than in aged donors. A conclusive naive versus antigen-experienced comparison was prevented by the unsorted PBMCs.

Combining a sample-barcoded 5' primer with a J-beta primer mix, a second PCR ran for 7 to 11 cycles. TCRdb re-called the 5' RACE reads with MiXCR, one entry per CDR3 protein. The profile covers some 1,800,000 distinct CDR3 sequences, with about 39% appearing a single time and approximately 22% taken by the ten largest. CDR3 length: 12 amino acids. The ends were cut back, 6 bases at V and 6 bases at J, with 10 bases in the middle. Germline values: CDR1 SGHRS, CDR2 YFSETQ. This clonotype has a handful of counts. Its target is not known. The sample was blood. The sequence was collected from a human donor in good health. This sequence joins TRBV5-1 and TRBJ2-1; D is perhaps TRBD2 (6 bases). CDR3 protein: CASMGGANEQFF. In DNA form, the CDR3 reads TGCGCCAGCATGGGGGGAGCCAATGAGCAGTTCTTC.